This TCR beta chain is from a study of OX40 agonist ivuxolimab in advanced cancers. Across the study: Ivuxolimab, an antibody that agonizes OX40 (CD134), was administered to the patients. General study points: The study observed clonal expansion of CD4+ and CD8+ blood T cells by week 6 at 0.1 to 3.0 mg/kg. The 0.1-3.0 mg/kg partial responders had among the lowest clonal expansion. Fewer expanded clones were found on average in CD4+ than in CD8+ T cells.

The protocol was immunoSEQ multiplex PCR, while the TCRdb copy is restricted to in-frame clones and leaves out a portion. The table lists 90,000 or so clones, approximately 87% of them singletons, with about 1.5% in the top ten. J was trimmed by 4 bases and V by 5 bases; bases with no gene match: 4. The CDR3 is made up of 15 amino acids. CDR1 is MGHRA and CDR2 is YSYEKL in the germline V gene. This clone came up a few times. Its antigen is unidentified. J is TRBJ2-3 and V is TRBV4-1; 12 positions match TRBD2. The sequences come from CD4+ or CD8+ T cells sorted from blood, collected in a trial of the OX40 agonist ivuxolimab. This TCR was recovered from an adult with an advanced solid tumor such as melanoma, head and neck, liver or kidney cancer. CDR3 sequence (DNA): TGCGCCAGCAGCGCTAGCGGGGGGGCCCCAGATACGCAGTATTTT. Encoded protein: CASSASGGAPDTQYF.